Below, 21 T cell receptor beta chains from the same sample are listed, as sequenced in a study of Ad26.COV2.S vaccination and SARS-CoV-2 variants. The treatment: about 20 received Ad26.COV2.S at low or high dose, single or two shots; five or six received placebo; per-sample allocation not given. Following the first vaccine or placebo injection, samples were taken on day 63. Here immunoSEQ multiplex PCR was the method, and the copy in TCRdb shows in-frame clones only, minus some. The sample lists roughly 300,000 clones, about 88% occurring once. The material was peripheral blood, obtained in a trial of Ad26.COV2.S vaccine versus placebo. The source of these receptors is a person aged 18-65 years who received the Ad26.COV2.S COVID-19 vaccine or a placebo.

The CDR3: CASSFTRGGPEAFF. CDR3 nucleotides: TGTGCCAGCAGTTTCACCAGGGGAGGCCCTGAAGCTTTCTTT. This chain connects TRBV28 to TRBJ1-1; tentatively, D is TRBD1 (6 bases). In germline, CDR1 is MDHEN, CDR2 SYDVKM. Trimming pared 3 bases from V and 6 bases from J, leaving 14 bases between. The CDR3 is 14 residues long.

The V and J genes are TRBV25-1 and TRBJ1-5, with D unresolved. The CDR3 covers 14 residues. V was clipped by 3 bases and J by 6 bases, with 12 bases between them. The V gene's germline CDR1 is MGHDK and CDR2 SYGVNS. The CDR3 sequence is CASSESGMFQPQHF. The CDR3 nucleotides read TGTGCCAGCAGTGAGTCGGGGATGTTTCAGCCCCAGCATTTT. The complete variable domain, with remaining parts taken from reference TRBV25-1 and TRBJ1-5, reads EADIYQTPRYLVIGTGKKITLECSQTMGHDKMYWYQQDPGMELHLIHYSYGVNSTEKGDLSSESTVSRIRTEHFPLTLESARPSHTSQYLCASSESGMFQPQHFGDGTRLSIL.

This clone was counted only a few times. The V and J genes are TRBV6-4 and TRBJ2-2, with D perhaps TRBD1 or TRBD2 (6 bases each). The germline V gene has CDR1 MRHNA and CDR2 SNTAGT. V was shortened by 5 bases and J by 3 bases, with 10 bases between the two germline ends. The CDR3 totals 14 residues. In nucleotides, the CDR3 is TGTGCCAGCAGTAGGGGGGCCGACACCGGGGAGCTGTTTTTT. Translating gives CASSRGADTGELFF.

The chain employs TRBV3-1 (or the pseudogene TRBV3-2) and TRBJ1-5, with 7 bases fitting TRBD1. The CDR3 sequence is 15 residues long. Germline assignment: CDR1 LGHDT and CDR2 YNNKEL (reference sequence). V shed 3 bases and J 2 bases; nucleotides not matched to a gene: 4. In DNA form, the CDR3 reads TGTGCCAGCAGCCATCGCGGGACAGGCAATCAGCCCCAGCATTTT. Residues: CASSHRGTGNQPQHF.

The rearrangement links TRBV25-1 to TRBJ2-1; D might be TRBD2 (6 bases). V gave up 2 bases and J gave up 4 bases, with 21 bases separating them. The CDR3 totals 18 residues. The germline gives CDR1 MGHDK, CDR2 SYGVNS. In DNA form, the CDR3 reads TGTGCCAGCAGTGAAATGGCCGGTGGGGGGTCGAATTACAATGAGCAGTTCTTC. Amino acid sequence: CASSEMAGGGSNYNEQFF.

This rearrangement joins TRBV9 to TRBJ1-1, with a tentative D call TRBD1 (5 bases). V was pared by 0 bases and J by 7 bases, with 10 bases between. Germline assignment: CDR1 SGDLS and CDR2 YYNGEE. The CDR3 is 13 residues long. In DNA, the CDR3 is TGTGCCAGCAGCGTAGGATTGGGGGTTGAAGCTTTCTTT. This gives the protein CASSVGLGVEAFF.

The chain carries TRBV27 and TRBJ2-6; TRBD2 matches 12 bases. This CDR3 is 17 amino acids long. V gave up 5 bases and J gave up 2 bases; unmatched junction bases: 4. Germline V lookup: CDR1 MNHEY, CDR2 SMNVEV (reference sequence). CDR3 DNA sequence: TGTGCCAGCAGTGTGCTAGCGGGAGGGCCTGGGGCCAACGTCCTGACTTTC. Its protein is CASSVLAGGPGANVLTF.

This clone was recorded only once. The chain joins TRBV7-9 to TRBJ2-2; the D gene is possibly TRBD1 (5 bases). The CDR3 loop spans 16 amino acids. Trimming took 5 bases from V and 0 from J, leaving 13 bases between them. Germline values: CDR1 SEHNR, CDR2 FQNEAQ (reference sequence). The CDR3 DNA sequence: TGTGCCAGCAGCCATAAGGACATTTCGAACACCGGGGAGCTGTTTTTT. As protein: CASSHKDISNTGELFF.

The CDR3 DNA reads TGTGCCAGCAGCCAACGGGACAGGTACTTGGGAGCTTTCTTT. Its translation is CASSQRDRYLGAFF. This sequence joins TRBV3-1 (or the pseudogene TRBV3-2) and TRBJ1-1; TRBD1 matches at 8 bases. After removal of 2 bases from V and 10 bases from J, the junction contained 9 bases not matched to a gene. The CDR3 totals 14 residues. CDR1 LGHDT and CDR2 YNNKEL come from the germline V gene (reference sequence).

J is TRBJ2-7 and V is TRBV5-1, with unresolved D. This CDR3 has 14 amino acids. The V gene lost 0 bases and the J gene lost 7 bases, with 14 bases spanning the gap. In germline, CDR1 is SGHRS, CDR2 YFSETQ. This CDR3 reads CASSLDSSPTEQYF. CDR3 nucleotide sequence: TGCGCCAGCAGCTTGGACAGTTCCCCTACGGAGCAGTACTTC. Combining the CDR3 with reference TRBV5-1 and TRBJ2-7 gives the whole variable domain KAGVTQTPRYLIKTRGQQVTLSCSPISGHRSVSWYQQTPGQGLQFLFEYFSETQRNKGNFPGRFSGRQFSNSRSEMNVSTLELGDSALYLCASSLDSSPTEQYFGPGTRLTVT.

V usage is TRBV7-3 and J usage is TRBJ2-7, with TRBD2 identical over 11 bases. The V gene's germline CDR1 is SGHTA and CDR2 FQGTGA. Trimming removed 4 bases from V and 2 bases from J; junction bases left unmatched: 1. This CDR3 is built from 14 residues. The CDR3 reads CASSSTSGTYEQYF. Here the CDR3 DNA reads TGTGCCAGCAGCTCGACTAGCGGGACCTACGAGCAGTACTTC. Full variable domain (outside the CDR3, taken from reference TRBV7-3 and TRBJ2-7): GAGVSQTPSNKVTEKGKYVELRCDPISGHTALYWYRQSLGQGPEFLIYFQGTGAADDSGLPNDRFFAVRPEGSVSTLKIQRTERGDSAVYLCASSSTSGTYEQYFGPGTRLTVT.

This chain joins TRBV30 and TRBJ1-6, with 7 bases matching TRBD1. The J segment lost 7 bases and the V segment lost 0 bases, leaving 0 bases of the junction unmatched. The V gene's germline CDR1 is GTSNPN and CDR2 SVGIG (reference sequence). CDR3 length equals 13 residues. CDR3: CAWSVQGNSPLHF. Written as DNA, the CDR3 is TGTGCCTGGAGTGTACAGGGGAATTCACCCCTCCACTTT.

The chain couples TRBV6-5 to TRBJ2-7; TRBD2 matches at 7 bases. The CDR3 length is 12 residues. Germline assignment: CDR1 MNHEY and CDR2 SVGAGI. J was trimmed by 4 bases and V by 4 bases; bases with no gene match: 1. For the CDR3, the DNA is TGTGCCAGCAGTTCTAGCGGTTACGAGCAGTACTTC. This encodes CASSSSGYEQYF.

CDR3 DNA: TGTGCCAGCAGCCCACCTAGCAATGAGCAGTTCTTC. Its translation: CASSPPSNEQFF. The chain has TRBV7-3 and TRBJ2-1; D is ambiguous. V was pared by 5 bases and J by 6 bases, with 8 bases between. The germline V gene encodes CDR1 SGHTA and CDR2 FQGTGA. The CDR3 loop spans 12 amino acids.

V gene TRBV5-5 combines with J gene TRBJ1-1, with 8 nucleotides matching TRBD1. The CDR3 has 15 residues. After removal of 2 bases from V and 1 base from J, the junction contained 4 bases not matched to a gene. Per germline, CDR1 SGHKS and CDR2 YYEKEE (reference sequence). CDR3 DNA: TGTGCCAGCAGCTTAAATGGACAGGGGAACACTGAAGCTTTCTTT. Amino acid sequence: CASSLNGQGNTEAFF.

The rearrangement joins TRBV12-3 or TRBV12-4 to TRBJ2-4; the D is unclear. There are 13 residues in the CDR3. The V end lost 8 bases, the J end lost 6 bases, and 14 bases lay between the germline ends. The CDR3 DNA follows: TGTGCCAGCGACTCCTCCCGCGGAAACATTCAGTACTTC. Translated, it gives CASDSSRGNIQYF.

V usage is TRBV7-6 and J usage is TRBJ2-7; unclear D gene. CDR1 SGHVS and CDR2 FNYEAQ come from the germline V gene. The ends were cut back, 2 bases at V and 3 bases at J, with 2 bases in the middle. The CDR3 is made up of 11 amino acids. This chain's CDR3 is CASSLYYEQYF. In nucleotides, the CDR3 is TGTGCCAGCAGCTTATACTACGAGCAGTACTTC.

The chain employs TRBV30 and TRBJ2-5, with TRBD2 matching 11 bases. The V and J ends lost 3 bases and 6 bases, in that order; junction bases with no gene match: 6. The CDR3 consists of 14 residues. Germline values: CDR1 GTSNPN, CDR2 SVGIG (reference sequence). The CDR3 sequence is CAWRYSGGAQTQYF. The CDR3 DNA follows: TGTGCCTGGAGGTATAGCGGGGGGGCACAGACCCAGTACTTC.

This sequence joins TRBV3-1 (or the pseudogene TRBV3-2) and TRBJ2-1, with unresolved D. V was pared by 3 bases and J by 0 bases, with 15 bases between. The germline V gene has CDR1 LGHDT and CDR2 YNNKEL (reference sequence). The CDR3 consists of 17 residues. CDR3: CASSHSSFVLSYNEQFF. CDR3 DNA sequence: TGTGCCAGCAGCCACTCCAGTTTTGTCCTCTCCTACAATGAGCAGTTCTTC.

The chain links TRBV7-2 to TRBJ1-3; D may be TRBD1 (6 bases). V was shortened by 1 base and J by 9 bases, with 10 bases between the two germline ends. Germline V CDR1 and CDR2: SGHTA, FQGNSA. The CDR3 has 13 amino acids. The CDR3 sequence is CASSLDRAATIYF. The CDR3 nucleotides are TGTGCCAGCAGCTTAGACAGGGCTGCCACCATATATTTT.

This chain connects TRBV4-2 to TRBJ1-6, with D unclear. V lost 0 bases to trimming and J lost 5 bases, with 8 bases between them. Germline loops: CDR1 LGHNA, CDR2 YNFKEQ. The CDR3 totals 15 residues. CDR3 loop: CASSQERRNNSPLHF. CDR3 nucleotides: TGTGCCAGCAGCCAAGAGAGACGGAATAATTCACCCCTCCACTTT.